The next 11 T cell receptor beta chains were all read from a single sample in a study of T cells in Graves' hyperthyroidism and ophthalmopathy. RNA transcripts gave rise to amplified TCR beta CDR3 regions. HTBI primers were used for first-round RT-PCR of the TCR CDR3. MiXCR, run by TCRdb on the multiplex PCR reads, gives a single entry per CDR3 protein. The sample yields fewer than 400,000 distinct CDR3 sequences, 16% seen once. Source material: blood. Receptors were obtained from a man under 40 with Graves' hyperthyroidism.

This clonotype was counted ten times or more. This chain links TRBV20-1 with TRBJ2-1, with 9 bases matching TRBD2. This CDR3 has 13 residues. V lost 3 bases to trimming and J lost 6 bases; unmatched junction nucleotides: 3. Per germline, CDR1 DFQATT and CDR2 SNEGSKA (reference sequence). This CDR3 reads CSASDSGSNEQFF. The CDR3 DNA reads TGCAGTGCTAGCGATAGCGGGAGCAATGAGCAGTTCTTC.

With regard to this clonotype: One base away lies a much larger clone, so this may be a sequencing read error. The J gene is TRBJ1-4, the V gene TRBV7-9; D unclear. There are 15 residues in the CDR3. V dropped 5 bases and J dropped 1 base, with 11 bases sitting between them. Germline V gene lookup returns CDR1 SEHNR and CDR2 FQNEAQ (reference sequence). The CDR3 reads CASSLGVRTNEKLFF. CDR3 nucleotides: TGTGCCAGCAGCCTTGGGGTTCGAACTAATGAAAAACTGTTTTTT.

In this sample, this clonotype turned up many times. The V gene is TRBV20-1, the J gene TRBJ1-2; no clear D. Germline V gene sequence: CDR1 DFQATT, CDR2 SNEGSKA (reference sequence). This CDR3 comprises 13 residues. Trimming cost V 5 bases and J 5 bases, with 15 bases left between them. The CDR3 reads CSAFHKGKYGYTF. The DNA for the CDR3 is TGCAGTGCTTTCCACAAGGGCAAGTATGGCTACACCTTC.

This clonotype was detected only a few times. The rearrangement uses TRBV5-1 and TRBJ2-7; no firm D call. The CDR3 has 13 residues. CDR1 is SGHRS and CDR2 is YFSETQ in the germline V gene. V was trimmed by 3 bases and J by 3 bases, leaving 10 bases between them. CDR3: CASSSGVGYEQYF. CDR3 nucleotides: TGCGCCAGCAGCTCAGGAGTGGGCTACGAGCAGTACTTC.

This clonotype was counted at least ten times. J is TRBJ1-5 and V is TRBV28; no firm D call. Trimming took 1 base from V and 5 from J, leaving 9 bases between them. Germline V lookup: CDR1 MDHEN, CDR2 SYDVKM. The CDR3 length is 14 residues. The CDR3 region is CASSLSGLYQPQHF. The DNA of the CDR3 is TGTGCCAGCAGTTTATCAGGTCTCTATCAGCCCCAGCATTTT. The entire variable domain, with the rest obtained from reference TRBV28 and TRBJ1-5, is as follows: DVKVTQSSRYLVKRTGEKVFLECVQDMDHENMFWYRQDPGLGLRLIYFSYDVKMKEKGDIPEGYSVSREKKERFSLILESASTNQTSMYLCASSLSGLYQPQHFGDGTRLSIL.

There are many counts of this clonotype. The V and J genes are TRBV9 and TRBJ1-1; D is perhaps TRBD1 (6 bases). Trimming removed 0 bases from V and 5 bases from J, with 14 bases in between. CDR3 length equals 15 residues. Germline-derived CDR1 and CDR2 are SGDLS and YYNGEE. The CDR3 reads CASSVGLGARTEAFF. CDR3 sequence (DNA): TGTGCCAGCAGCGTAGGGCTGGGGGCAAGGACTGAAGCTTTCTTT.

V is TRBV9 and J is TRBJ2-7, with 12 positions matching TRBD2. Germline CDR1 SGDLS, CDR2 YYNGEE. J lost 3 bases, V lost 4 bases, and 5 bases had no gene match. The CDR3 covers 15 residues. DNA of the CDR3: TGTGCCAGCAGCTACACGACTAGCGGGAGCTACGAGCAGTACTTC. It specifies CASSYTTSGSYEQYF.

This clonotype turned up a few times. The chain employs TRBV19 and TRBJ1-6; tentatively, D is TRBD1 (5 bases). Trimming stripped 5 bases from V and 7 bases from J, with 24 bases between. Germline V gene lookup returns CDR1 LNHDA and CDR2 SQIVND (reference sequence). The CDR3 contains 18 residues. CDR3 region: CASSSRRWGLQENSPLHF. In nucleotides, the CDR3 is TGTGCCAGTAGTTCCCGACGCTGGGGCCTTCAGGAGAATTCACCCCTCCACTTT.

This clonotype has a count of ten or more. This chain links TRBV27 with TRBJ2-1; 8 nucleotides agree with TRBD1. Germline V gene lookup returns CDR1 MNHEY and CDR2 SMNVEV (reference sequence). The CDR3 totals 16 residues. Trimming removed 3 bases from V and 4 bases from J; junction bases left unmatched: 8. The CDR3 DNA is TGTGCCAGCAGTTTGAGATCGGACAGGGCTTACAATGAGCAGTTCTTC. Its protein is CASSLRSDRAYNEQFF.

This clonotype has at least ten counts. This chain connects TRBV13 to TRBJ1-2; no reliable D call. The CDR3 runs 12 residues. V lost 5 bases and J 1 base, leaving 5 bases between the germline ends. Per germline, CDR1 PRHDT and CDR2 FYEKMQ (reference sequence). The CDR3 here is CASSRNNYGYTF. CDR3 DNA sequence: TGTGCCAGCAGCCGTAATAACTATGGCTACACCTTC.

A word on this clonotype: The conserved phenylalanine or tryptophan normally closing the CDR3 is absent here, so this likely arose from a read error. CDR3 DNA: TGTGCCAGCAGCTCACAGATCTCTGGGGCCAACGTCCTGACTTAC. Amino acid sequence: CASSSQISGANVLTY. The V call is TRBV5-6, the J call TRBJ2-6, with unresolved D. CDR3 size: 15 residues. V lost 3 bases to trimming and J lost 0 bases, with 7 bases between them. Germline V gene lookup returns CDR1 SGHDT and CDR2 YYEEEE.